This TCR beta chain was obtained from a study of OX40 agonist ivuxolimab in advanced cancers. For context, the study as a whole: The costimulatory receptor OX40 (CD134) was targeted by ivuxolimab, a fully human IgG2 agonistic monoclonal antibody. Intravenous ivuxolimab was administered to patients every 2 weeks at six dose levels: 0.01, 0.1, 0.3, 1.5, 3 and 10 mg/kg. Of the approximately 50 dose-escalation patients, hepatocellular carcinoma was present in 19, melanoma in about 15, renal cell carcinoma in 9 and head and neck cancer in 9. In the dose-escalation cohort, approximately 82% of patients were male, and the mean age was around 60 years, with a range of 23 to 79. Patients were allowed to have had prior anti-PD-1, anti-PD-L1 or anti-CTLA-4 therapy, and around two fifths of the dose-escalation patients had been treated with checkpoint inhibitors. Partial responses were achieved by three dose-escalation patients, of whom one had hepatocellular carcinoma and two had cutaneous melanoma. The purpose of peripheral TCRbeta sequencing was to test whether ivuxolimab changed TCR sequence diversity and led to clonal T-cell expansion. The paper covers the monotherapy dose-escalation part of the phase I ivuxolimab trial, which included N ≈ 50 patients. Findings and caveats that apply to the study as a whole: Low levels of normalized T-cell clonal expansion were also seen in some nonresponding patients. At doses of 0.1 to 3.0 mg/kg, clonal expansion of both CD4+ and CD8+ T cells in blood was seen between baseline and week 6. Which antigens the clonally expanded peripheral T cells were specific for was not determined. Partial responders in the 0.1-3.0 mg/kg groups had among the lowest normalized peripheral clonal expansion, especially among CD8+ T cells. After ivuxolimab, CD8+ T cells had more expanded clones than CD4+ T cells on average.

The CDR3, cysteine through phenylalanine, is 15 amino acids long. Only CDR3 DNA is held: 45 bases, read in frame from base 1. Trimming costs V 0 bases and J 4 bases, and their ends lie 12 bases apart. Sequences SEHNR (CDR1) and FQNEAQ (CDR2) are obtained from the germline V gene (reference sequence). About this clone: It has no known antigen specificity. No base quality information exists; no much larger clone differs at one position.

Genomic DNA was extracted from sorted cells for sequencing of the TCRbeta CDR3 region. The immunoSEQ Assay was used for sequencing of TCRbeta CDR3 regions. TCRdb's version of the immuneACCESS table is confined to in-frame rearrangements and falls short of the full clone set. An unresolved V gene accounts for under half of the shortfall where checked; the remainder is of unknown origin. The sample table lists about 68,000 clones, 91% of them with a count of one. Approximately 0.3% of the sample is held by the ten biggest clonotypes. The trial excluded patients who had a history of autoimmune disease or who were on systemic immunosuppression. Peripheral blood for TCR sequencing was collected from all dose cohorts at baseline, on cycle 4 day 1, and on cycle 7 day 1. The samples were drawn from a first-in-human, open-label, multicenter phase I dose-escalation trial of ivuxolimab. Adults with locally advanced or metastatic melanoma, renal cell, hepatocellular, or head and neck squamous cell carcinoma were enrolled in the trial. Before TCR sequencing, CD4+ T cells and CD8+ T cells from peripheral blood were sorted into separate populations.

Sequencing used CD4+ or CD8+ T cells sorted from blood, obtained in a trial of the OX40 agonist ivuxolimab. The TCR originated in an adult with an advanced solid tumor such as melanoma, head and neck, liver or kidney cancer. The V and J segments used are TRBV7-9 and TRBJ1-1; TRBD1 is possibly the D segment (5 matching bases). The CDR3: CASSLAGGTGTEAFF. The DNA is as follows: TGTGCCAGCAGCTTAGCGGGGGGAACGGGCACTGAAGCTTTCTTT.